This TCR beta chain was captured by sequencing in a study of T-cell memory formation after mild COVID-19. Overall study: There were largely donor-specific TCR clusters. Overall study results and limits: In pre-infection memory, a portion of responding clones appeared, which suggested that cross-reactive memory joined. The authors left the SARS-CoV-2 specificity of second-wave clones peaking on day 37 unconfirmed.

Trimming took 6 bases from V and 1 from J; bases not matched to a gene: 1. Germline values: CDR1 SEHNR, CDR2 FQNEAQ (reference sequence). There are 15 residues in the CDR3. A 5'RACE reaction primed in the constant segment made cDNA libraries of TCR alpha and TCR beta, and these carried sample barcodes and UMIs. TCRdb re-called the 5' RACE reads with MiXCR, one entry per CDR3 protein. The sample has about 390,000 distinct CDR3 sequences, roughly 15% seen once. A word on this clonotype: What it binds is unknown.

The clonotype originates from a man between 18 and 29 years old who had mild COVID-19 (a few samples of this study predate the infection). Cell type and time point are not known. This chain links TRBV7-9 with TRBJ2-6, with 9 positions matching TRBD1. The sample taken for sequencing was PBMCs or a T cell subset sorted from them (not recorded which). The CDR3 DNA reads as TGTGCCAGCAGGGGACAGGGATCTGGGGCCAACGTCCTGACTTTC. This codes for CASRGQGSGANVLTF.